Listed below are T cell receptor beta chains from one sample, sequenced in a study of neurological immune-mediated disorders. TCRdb ran MiXCR on the 5' RACE reads and lists one entry per CDR3 protein. The repertoire holds 18,000 or so distinct CDR3 sequences, with roughly a tenth as singletons. Sequencing was carried out using CD8+ T cells from blood. The origin of the receptors is a woman in her 50s in good health. The CDR3 runs from the conserved cysteine through the conserved F or W. D genes are given only for firm matches. Some rows have no size entry. The others give once, few or many, or a class for an expanded clone.

cdr3_length	d_call	v_call	clone_size	j_call	cdr3_nt	cdr3_aa
15	-	TRBV5-1	many	TRBJ1-1	TGCGCCAGCAGCGCACCGGGACAACCGAACACTGAAGCTTTCTTT	CASSAPGQPNTEAFF
15	TRBD1	TRBV14	many	TRBJ2-7	TGTGCCAGCAGCAACGGACAGGGGCGATACTACGAGCAGTACTTC	CASSNGQGRYYEQYF
15	TRBD1	TRBV15	many	TRBJ1-1	TGTGCCACCAGCAGTAGGACAGGCTGGGGCACTGAAGCTTTCTTT	CATSSRTGWGTEAFF
12	-	TRBV28	once	TRBJ2-7	TGTGCCAGCACAACCGGGGGCTACGAGCAGTACTTC	CASTTGGYEQYF
13	-	TRBV7-2	many	TRBJ2-3	TGTGCCAGCAGAACTCGACAGTCAGATACGCAGTATTTT	CASRTRQSDTQYF
13	-	TRBV9	many	TRBJ2-3	TGTGCCAGCAGCTTTCGGGGTCGTGGTGATCAGTATTTT	CASSFRGRGDQYF
16	-	TRBV11-2	few	TRBJ1-2	TGTGCCAGCAGCCCCCCCGCCGGGACCCCTAACTATGGCTACACCTTC	CASSPPAGTPNYGYTF
16	TRBD2	TRBV7-8	-	TRBJ2-7	TGTGCCAGCAGCACGACTAGCGGGGGTCCCAGGTACGAGCAGTACTTC	CASSTTSGGPRYEQYF
14	-	TRBV7-9	many	TRBJ2-5	TGTGCCACCATCTCGAAGTCCCCTCAAGAGACCCAGTACTTC	CATISKSPQETQYF
18	-	TRBV6-1	-	TRBJ2-7	TGTGCCAGCAGTGAAGGTCGCGAGTTATCTATAAGCTCCTACGAGCAGTACTTC	CASSEGRELSISSYEQYF
15	TRBD1	TRBV29-1	many	TRBJ2-5	TGCAGCGTTGTGCTTGGGACAGGGGGTCAAGAGACCCAGTACTTC	CSVVLGTGGQETQYF
15	-	TRBV6-5	many	TRBJ2-1	TGTGCCAGCAGTCAATCCGTAGGCTCCTACAATGAGCAGTTCTTC	CASSQSVGSYNEQFF
15	-	TRBV5-1	many	TRBJ2-3	TGCGCCAGCAGCACCAGGGCAATTGGCACAGATACGCAGTATTTT	CASSTRAIGTDTQYF
13	-	TRBV27	many	TRBJ2-2	TGTGCCAGCAGTTTATCGGGGGGCGGGGAGCTGTTTTTT	CASSLSGGGELFF
14	-	TRBV24-1	many	TRBJ1-5	TGTGCCACCAGTGATTTGTATAGCAATCAGCCCCAGCATTTT	CATSDLYSNQPQHF
16	TRBD1	TRBV7-8	medium-sized	TRBJ2-3	TGTGCCAGCAGTTTCGACAGGGGAGGATTCACAGATACGCAGTATTTT	CASSFDRGGFTDTQYF
15	TRBD1	TRBV28	many	TRBJ2-2	TGTGCCAGCAGTTTCCGGGACAGTAGGACCGGGGAGCTGTTTTTT	CASSFRDSRTGELFF
16	TRBD2	TRBV7-2	many	TRBJ2-1	TGTGCCAGCAGCTCCGTTAGCGGGGGAACCTACAATGAGCAGTTCTTC	CASSSVSGGTYNEQFF
16	-	TRBV15	many	TRBJ2-2	TGTGCCACCAGTACACCTCTGGGAACGAACACCGGGGAGCTGTTTTTT	CATSTPLGTNTGELFF
15	TRBD2	TRBV3-1	many	TRBJ2-2	TGTGCCAGCAGTTGGGGACTAGAGGCCACCGGGGAGCTGTTTTTT	CASSWGLEATGELFF
11	TRBD1	TRBV6-6	many	TRBJ1-1	TGTGCCAGCAGTGTTCAGGGGGCAGCTTTCTTT	CASSVQGAAFF
16	TRBD1	TRBV29-1	medium-sized	TRBJ2-5	TGCAGCGCTACCCACCTAGGGGGCAGGTGGGAAGAGACCCAGTACTTC	CSATHLGGRWEETQYF
13	-	TRBV27	many	TRBJ1-1	TGTGCCAGCAGTTCACAGGGTTTCACTGAAGCTTTCTTT	CASSSQGFTEAFF
15	-	TRBV4-3	many	TRBJ2-5	TGCGCCGCCGCGCAAAGAGGGAGGCCGCAAGAGACCCAGTACTTC	CAAAQRGRPQETQYF
14	-	TRBV5-1	many	TRBJ2-5	TGCGCCAGCAGCTTGGATACAGACGAGGGGACCCAGTACTTC	CASSLDTDEGTQYF
16	-	TRBV6-5	many	TRBJ1-5	TGTGCCAGCAGTTATGGGGCACCCTATAGCAATCAGCCCCAGCATTTT	CASSYGAPYSNQPQHF
13	TRBD1	TRBV28	many	TRBJ2-1	TGTGCCAGCACAGGGGACAGGATTGATGAGCAGTTCTTC	CASTGDRIDEQFF
15	-	TRBV7-2	many	TRBJ1-4	TGTGCCAGCAGCTTGCCGCAAGGGAAGAGTGAAAAACTGTTTTTT	CASSLPQGKSEKLFF
20	-	TRBV20-1	many	TRBJ1-2	TGCAGTGCTAGGAGTTGGACCAAGCACGCCCAAATGCCTCCTAACTATGGCTACACCTTC	CSARSWTKHAQMPPNYGYTF
16	TRBD1	TRBV28	many	TRBJ2-7	TGTGCCAGCAGTTTAATAAGTTTCAGGGGGAATTACGAGCAGTACTTC	CASSLISFRGNYEQYF
12	TRBD2	TRBV5-1	-	TRBJ2-1	TGCGCCAGCAGGGTTGGGGGGGGTGAGCAGTTCTTC	CASRVGGGEQFF
15	-	TRBV7-9	large	TRBJ2-7	TGTGCCAGCAGCACTCGTGACCTAGGGGTCTACGAGCAGTACTTC	CASSTRDLGVYEQYF
13	-	TRBV27	many	TRBJ2-7	TGTGCCAGCAGTGGATCTCAGGGTTACGAGCAGTACTTC	CASSGSQGYEQYF
13	TRBD1	TRBV6-2/TRBV6-3	many	TRBJ1-1	TGTGCCAGCATCCTACAGGGGAATACTGAAGCTTTCTTT	CASILQGNTEAFF
13	-	TRBV6-5	-	TRBJ2-7	TGTGCCAGCAGTTACAGAGGCAGTTACGAGCAGTACTTC	CASSYRGSYEQYF
16	TRBD1	TRBV6-6	few	TRBJ2-2	TGTGCCAGCAGCACCGGACAGGGGGCGAACACCGGGGAGCTGTTTTTT	CASSTGQGANTGELFF
13	-	TRBV2	many	TRBJ1-1	TGTGCCAGCAGTGAAAAGGGGAACACTGAAGCTTTCTTT	CASSEKGNTEAFF
16	-	TRBV20-1	many	TRBJ2-3	TGCAGTGCTAGACGACGGGGTAGCGCGGTCACAGATACGCAGTATTTT	CSARRRGSAVTDTQYF
14	-	TRBV15	many	TRBJ2-3	TGTGCCACCAGCAGTCAGACGTTGGCAGATACGCAGTATTTT	CATSSQTLADTQYF
13	TRBD1	TRBV29-1	many	TRBJ1-1	TGCAGCGTTACTGGACAGGGGAACACTGAAGCTTTCTTT	CSVTGQGNTEAFF
12	-	TRBV4-1	many	TRBJ2-7	TGCGCCAGCAGCCAAGACAGGGACGAGCAGTACTTC	CASSQDRDEQYF